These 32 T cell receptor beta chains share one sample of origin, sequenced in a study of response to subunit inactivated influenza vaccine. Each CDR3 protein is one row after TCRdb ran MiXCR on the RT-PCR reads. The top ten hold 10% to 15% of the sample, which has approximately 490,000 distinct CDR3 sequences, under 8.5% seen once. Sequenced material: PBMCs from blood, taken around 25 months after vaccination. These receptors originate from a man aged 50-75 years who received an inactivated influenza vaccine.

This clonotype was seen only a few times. This CDR3 reads CSATGPPNSPLHF. CDR3 DNA: TGCAGTGCGACGGGACCGCCTAATTCACCCCTCCACTTT. The rearrangement joins TRBV20-1 to TRBJ1-6; a possible D gene is TRBD1 (5 bases). The V gene lost 6 bases and the J gene lost 6 bases, with 12 bases spanning the gap. The germline V gene encodes CDR1 DFQATT and CDR2 SNEGSKA (reference sequence). The CDR3 contains 13 residues.

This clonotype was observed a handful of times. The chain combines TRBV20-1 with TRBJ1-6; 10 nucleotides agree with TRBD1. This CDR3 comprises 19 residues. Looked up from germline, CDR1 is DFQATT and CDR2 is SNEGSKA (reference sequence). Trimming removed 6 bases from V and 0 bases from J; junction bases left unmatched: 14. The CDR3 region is CSAPPGQGPVSSYNSPLHF. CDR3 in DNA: TGCAGTGCCCCTCCGGGACAGGGGCCCGTAAGCTCCTATAATTCACCCCTCCACTTT.

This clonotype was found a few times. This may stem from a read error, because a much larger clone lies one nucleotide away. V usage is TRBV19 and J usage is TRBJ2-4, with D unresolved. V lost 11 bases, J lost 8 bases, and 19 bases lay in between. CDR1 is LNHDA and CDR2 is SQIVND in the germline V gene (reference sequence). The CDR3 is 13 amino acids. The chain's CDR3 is CAGTPGWTDIQYF. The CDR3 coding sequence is TGTGCCGGTACCCCAGGTTGGACGGACATTCAGTACTTC.

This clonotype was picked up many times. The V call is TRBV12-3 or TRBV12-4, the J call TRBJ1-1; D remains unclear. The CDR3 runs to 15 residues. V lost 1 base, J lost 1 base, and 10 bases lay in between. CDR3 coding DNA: TGTGCCAGCAGTTTAGGTGGAGTCCAGAACACTGAAGCTTTCTTT. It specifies CASSLGGVQNTEAFF.

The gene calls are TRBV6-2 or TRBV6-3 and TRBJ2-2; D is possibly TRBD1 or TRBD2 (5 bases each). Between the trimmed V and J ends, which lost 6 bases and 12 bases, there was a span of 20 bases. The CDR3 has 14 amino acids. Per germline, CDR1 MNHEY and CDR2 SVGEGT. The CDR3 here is CASSLGTRTPKLFF. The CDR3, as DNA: TGTGCCAGCAGCCTTGGGACCCGCACCCCGAAGCTGTTTTTT.

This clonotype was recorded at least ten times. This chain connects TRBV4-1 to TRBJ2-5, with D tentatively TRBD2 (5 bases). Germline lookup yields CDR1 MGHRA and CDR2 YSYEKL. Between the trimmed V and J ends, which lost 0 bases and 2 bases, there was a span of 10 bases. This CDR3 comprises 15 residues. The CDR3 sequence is CASSQEGLAQETQYF. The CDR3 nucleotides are TGCGCCAGCAGCCAAGAGGGTCTAGCACAAGAGACCCAGTACTTC.

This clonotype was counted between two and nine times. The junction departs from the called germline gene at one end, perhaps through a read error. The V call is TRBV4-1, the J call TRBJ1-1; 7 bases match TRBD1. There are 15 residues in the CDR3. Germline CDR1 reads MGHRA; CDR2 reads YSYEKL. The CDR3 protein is CASSQRQGKGPEAFF. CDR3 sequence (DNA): TGCGCCAGCAGCCAAAGACAGGGAAAGGGGCCTGAGGCTTTCTTT.

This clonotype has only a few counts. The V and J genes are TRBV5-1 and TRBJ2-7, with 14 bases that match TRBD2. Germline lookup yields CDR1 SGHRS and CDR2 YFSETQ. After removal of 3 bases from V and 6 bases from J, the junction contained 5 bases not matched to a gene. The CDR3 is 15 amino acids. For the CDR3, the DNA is TGCGCCAGCAGCTCGACTAGCGGGAGGGCCATCGAGCAGTACTTC. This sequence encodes CASSSTSGRAIEQYF.

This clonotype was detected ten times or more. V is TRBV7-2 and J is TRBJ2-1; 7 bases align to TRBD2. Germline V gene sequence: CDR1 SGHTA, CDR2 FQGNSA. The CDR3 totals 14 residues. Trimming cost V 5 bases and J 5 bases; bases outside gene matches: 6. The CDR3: CASSLGLQDNEQFF. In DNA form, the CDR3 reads TGTGCCAGCAGCCTGGGACTACAAGACAATGAGCAGTTCTTC.

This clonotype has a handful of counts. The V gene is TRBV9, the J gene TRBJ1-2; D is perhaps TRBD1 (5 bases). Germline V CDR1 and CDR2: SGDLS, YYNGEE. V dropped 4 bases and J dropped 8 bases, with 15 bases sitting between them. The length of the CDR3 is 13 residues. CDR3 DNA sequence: TGTGCCAGCAGCCGCCCTGGGAGGGACGGCTACACCTTC. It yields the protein CASSRPGRDGYTF.

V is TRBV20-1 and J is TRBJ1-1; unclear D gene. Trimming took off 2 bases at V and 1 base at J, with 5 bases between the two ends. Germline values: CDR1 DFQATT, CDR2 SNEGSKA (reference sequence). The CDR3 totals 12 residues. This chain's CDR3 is CSARLQNTEAFF. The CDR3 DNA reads TGCAGTGCTAGACTACAGAACACTGAAGCTTTCTTT.

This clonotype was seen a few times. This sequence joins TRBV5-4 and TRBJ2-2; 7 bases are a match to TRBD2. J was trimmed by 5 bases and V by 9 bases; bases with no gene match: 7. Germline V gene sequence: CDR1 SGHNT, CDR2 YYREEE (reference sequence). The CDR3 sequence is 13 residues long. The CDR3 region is CATHGRNTGELFF. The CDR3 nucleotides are TGTGCCACCCACGGGAGGAATACCGGGGAGCTGTTTTTT. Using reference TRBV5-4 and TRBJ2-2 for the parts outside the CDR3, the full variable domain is ETGVTQSPTHLIKTRGQQVTLRCSSQSGHNTVSWYQQALGQGPQFIFQYYREEENGRGNFPPRFSGLQFPNYSSELNVNALELDDSALYLCATHGRNTGELFFGEGSRLTVL.

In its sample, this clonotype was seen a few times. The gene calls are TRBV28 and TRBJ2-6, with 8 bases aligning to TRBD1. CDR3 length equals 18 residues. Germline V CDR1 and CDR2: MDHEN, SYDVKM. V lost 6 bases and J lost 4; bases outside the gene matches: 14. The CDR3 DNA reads TGTGCCAGCAGGCGCAACCGGGACAGGCTAAGCGGGGCCAACGTCCTGACTTTC. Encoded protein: CASRRNRDRLSGANVLTF.

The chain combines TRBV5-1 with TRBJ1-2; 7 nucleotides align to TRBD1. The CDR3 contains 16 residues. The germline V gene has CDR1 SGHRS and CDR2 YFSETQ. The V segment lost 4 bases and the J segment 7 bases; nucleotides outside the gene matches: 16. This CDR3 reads CASSREGTATSTGYTF. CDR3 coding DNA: TGCGCCAGCAGCAGAGAAGGGACAGCCACCTCGACTGGCTACACCTTC.

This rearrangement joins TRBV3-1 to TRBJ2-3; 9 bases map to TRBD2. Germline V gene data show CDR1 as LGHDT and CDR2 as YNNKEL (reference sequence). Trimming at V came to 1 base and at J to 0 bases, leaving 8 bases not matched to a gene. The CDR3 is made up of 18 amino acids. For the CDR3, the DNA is TGTGCCAGCAGCCAAGCTTTGTTAGCGGGGGAAAGCACAGATACGCAGTATTTT. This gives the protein CASSQALLAGESTDTQYF.

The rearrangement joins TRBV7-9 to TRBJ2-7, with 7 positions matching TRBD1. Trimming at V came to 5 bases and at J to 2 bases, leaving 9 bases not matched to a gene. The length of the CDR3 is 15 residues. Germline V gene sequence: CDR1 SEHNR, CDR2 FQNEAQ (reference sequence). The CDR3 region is CASSLLPGTAYEQYF. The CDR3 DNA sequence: TGTGCCAGCAGCCTCTTACCAGGGACAGCCTACGAGCAGTACTTC.

The CDR3, as DNA: TGTGCCAGCAGTTACTCGCCGGGAAGCTCCTACAATGAGCAGTTCTTC. As protein: CASSYSPGSSYNEQFF. V gene TRBV6-2 or TRBV6-3 combines with J gene TRBJ2-1; a weak D match, TRBD2 (5 bases). The length of the CDR3 is 16 residues. Trimming removed 0 bases from V and 0 bases from J, with 9 bases in between. Germline loops: CDR1 MNHEY, CDR2 SVGEGT.

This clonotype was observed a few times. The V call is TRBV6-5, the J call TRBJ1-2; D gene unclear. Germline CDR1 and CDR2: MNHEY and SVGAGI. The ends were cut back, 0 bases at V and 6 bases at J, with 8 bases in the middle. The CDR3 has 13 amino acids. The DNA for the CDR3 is TGTGCCAGCAGTTACTCGACGTCCGATGGCTACACCTTC. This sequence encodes CASSYSTSDGYTF.

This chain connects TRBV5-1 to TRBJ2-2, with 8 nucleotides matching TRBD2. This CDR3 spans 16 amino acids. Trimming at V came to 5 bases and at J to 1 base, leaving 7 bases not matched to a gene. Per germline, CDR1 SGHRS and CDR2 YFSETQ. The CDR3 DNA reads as TGCGCCAGCAGGGCTCCGGGACTAGTGAACACCGGGGAGCTGTTTTTT. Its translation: CASRAPGLVNTGELFF.

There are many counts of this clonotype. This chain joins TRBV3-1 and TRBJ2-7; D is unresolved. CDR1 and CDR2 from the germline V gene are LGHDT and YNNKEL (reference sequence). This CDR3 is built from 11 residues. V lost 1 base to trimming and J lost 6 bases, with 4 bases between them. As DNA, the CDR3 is TGTGCCAGCAGCCAAGGTCCCGAGCAGTACTTC. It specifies CASSQGPEQYF.

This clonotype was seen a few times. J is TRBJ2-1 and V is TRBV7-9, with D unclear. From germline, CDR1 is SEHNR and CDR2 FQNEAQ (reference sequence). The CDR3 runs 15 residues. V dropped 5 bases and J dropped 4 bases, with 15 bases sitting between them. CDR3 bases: TGTGCCAGCAGCGCTCTCCCGACGGAGTACAATGAGCAGTTCTTC. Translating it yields CASSALPTEYNEQFF.

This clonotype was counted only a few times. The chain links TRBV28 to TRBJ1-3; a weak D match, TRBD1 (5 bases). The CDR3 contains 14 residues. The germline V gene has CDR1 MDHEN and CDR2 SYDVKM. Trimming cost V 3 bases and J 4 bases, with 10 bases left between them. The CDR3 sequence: CASSFLGGGNTIYF. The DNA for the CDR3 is TGTGCCAGCAGTTTTCTGGGGGGAGGAAACACCATATATTTT.

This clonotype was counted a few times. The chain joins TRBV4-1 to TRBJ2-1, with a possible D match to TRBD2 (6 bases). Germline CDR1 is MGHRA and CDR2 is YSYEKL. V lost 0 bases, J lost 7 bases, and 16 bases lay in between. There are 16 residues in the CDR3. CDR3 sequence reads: CASSQESSGRGNEQFF. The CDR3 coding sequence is TGCGCCAGCAGCCAAGAGTCGTCAGGACGGGGGAATGAGCAGTTCTTC.

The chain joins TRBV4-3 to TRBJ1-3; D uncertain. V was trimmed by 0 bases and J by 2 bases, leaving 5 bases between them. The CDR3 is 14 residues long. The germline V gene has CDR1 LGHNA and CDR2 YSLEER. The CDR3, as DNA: TGCGCCAGCAGCCAAGATACGGCTGGAAACACCATATATTTT. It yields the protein CASSQDTAGNTIYF.

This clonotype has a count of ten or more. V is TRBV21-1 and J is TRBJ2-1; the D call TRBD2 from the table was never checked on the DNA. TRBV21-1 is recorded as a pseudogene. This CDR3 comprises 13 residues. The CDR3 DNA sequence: TGTGCCAGCAGCAAAGCCCCAGCGGGTGAGCAGTTCTTC. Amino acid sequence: CASSKAPAGEQFF.

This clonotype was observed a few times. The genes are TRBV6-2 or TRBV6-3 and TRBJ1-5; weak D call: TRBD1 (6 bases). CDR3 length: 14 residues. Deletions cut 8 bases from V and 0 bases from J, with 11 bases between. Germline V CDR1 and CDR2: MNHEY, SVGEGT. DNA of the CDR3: TGTGCCAGCTCGGACAGCCATAGCAATCAGCCCCAGCATTTT. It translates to CASSDSHSNQPQHF.

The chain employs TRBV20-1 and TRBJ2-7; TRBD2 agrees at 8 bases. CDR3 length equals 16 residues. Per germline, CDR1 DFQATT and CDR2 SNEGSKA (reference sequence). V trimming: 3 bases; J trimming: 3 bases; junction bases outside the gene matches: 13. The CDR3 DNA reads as TGCAGTGCTAGCCCCGGGAGGGCCCGCTTATTCTACGAGCAGTACTTC. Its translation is CSASPGRARLFYEQYF.

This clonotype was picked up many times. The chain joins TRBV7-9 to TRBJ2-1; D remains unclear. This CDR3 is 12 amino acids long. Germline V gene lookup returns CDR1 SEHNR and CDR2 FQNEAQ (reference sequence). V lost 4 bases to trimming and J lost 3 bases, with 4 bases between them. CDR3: CASSSFYNEQFF. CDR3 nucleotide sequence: TGTGCCAGCAGCTCTTTCTACAATGAGCAGTTCTTC. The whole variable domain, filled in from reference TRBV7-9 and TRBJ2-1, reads DTGVSQNPRHKITKRGQNVTFRCDPISEHNRLYWYRQTLGQGPEFLTYFQNEAQLEKSRLLSDRFSAERPKGSFSTLEIQRTEQGDSAMYLCASSSFYNEQFFGPGTRLTVL.

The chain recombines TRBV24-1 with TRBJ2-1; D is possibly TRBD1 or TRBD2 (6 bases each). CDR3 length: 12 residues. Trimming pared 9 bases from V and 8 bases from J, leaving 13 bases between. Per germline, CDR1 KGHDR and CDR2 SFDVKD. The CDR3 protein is CATEGGWDEQFF. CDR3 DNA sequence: TGTGCCACCGAAGGGGGGTGGGATGAGCAGTTCTTC.

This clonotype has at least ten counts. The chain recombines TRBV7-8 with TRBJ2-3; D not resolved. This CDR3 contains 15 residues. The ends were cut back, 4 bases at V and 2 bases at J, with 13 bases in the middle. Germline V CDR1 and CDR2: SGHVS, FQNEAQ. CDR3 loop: CASSSSSRNTDTQYF. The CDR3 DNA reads TGTGCCAGCAGCTCTTCCAGCCGGAACACAGATACGCAGTATTTT.

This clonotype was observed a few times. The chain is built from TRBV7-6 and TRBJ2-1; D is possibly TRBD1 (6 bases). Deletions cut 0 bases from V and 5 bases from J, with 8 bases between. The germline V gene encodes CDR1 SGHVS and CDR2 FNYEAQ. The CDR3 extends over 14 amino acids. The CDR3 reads CASSLAPGDNEQFF. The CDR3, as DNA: TGTGCCAGCAGCTTAGCCCCAGGGGACAATGAGCAGTTCTTC.

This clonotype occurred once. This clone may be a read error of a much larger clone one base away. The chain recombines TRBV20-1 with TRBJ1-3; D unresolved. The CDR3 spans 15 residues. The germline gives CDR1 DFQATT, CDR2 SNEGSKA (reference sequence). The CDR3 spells CCASQAADSGNTIYF. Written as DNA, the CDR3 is TGCTGTGCTAGCCAGGCAGCCGACTCTGGAAACACCATATATTTT.